The 27 T cell receptor beta chains reported below all come from one sample, sequenced in a study of monozygotic twins with inflammatory bowel disease. TCRdb reanalyzed the 5' RACE reads, giving one entry per CDR3 protein sequence and no DNA. The sample has 330,000 or so distinct CDR3 sequences. Material for sequencing was blood. These receptors originate from a human donor with ulcerative colitis or Crohn's disease, or a healthy co-twin of an affected twin (not recorded which).

The J gene is TRBJ2-5, the V gene TRBV28; TCRdb's D gene call, TRBD2, goes unchecked for lack of DNA. The CDR3 is 13 amino acids. The germline V gene encodes CDR1 MDHEN and CDR2 SYDVKM. Here the CDR3 reads CASGRGGAETQYF.

The gene calls are TRBV5-1 and TRBJ1-1; checking the TCRdb D call of TRBD1 is not possible without DNA. The CDR3 has 15 residues. Per the germline V gene, CDR1 is SGHRS and CDR2 is YFSETQ. The CDR3 reads CASSSQLGGGTEAFF.

V gene TRBV12-3 or TRBV12-4 combines with J gene TRBJ2-5; the D call from TCRdb, TRBD2, cannot be confirmed without DNA. The CDR3 contains 18 residues. The CDR3 protein is CASSSGTSGRALGETQYF.

This chain joins TRBV6-5 and TRBJ2-1; TCRdb selects TRBD2, and the lack of DNA leaves this call unchecked. Germline lookup yields CDR1 MNHEY and CDR2 SVGAGI. The CDR3 spans 14 residues. This chain's CDR3 is CASSFPGTSDEQFF.

The chain combines TRBV7-2 with TRBJ2-2. CDR1 and CDR2 from the germline V gene are SGHTA and FQGNSA. The CDR3 extends over 15 amino acids. Here the CDR3 reads CASSLVSTPRGELFF.

Here the CDR3 reads CASSLAPGEDGYTF. The chain has TRBV7-2 and TRBJ1-2; the TCRdb D gene call, TRBD1, has no DNA to confirm it. From germline, CDR1 is SGHTA and CDR2 FQGNSA. This CDR3 is built from 14 residues.

V gene TRBV3-1 combines with J gene TRBJ2-5; as DNA is missing, the TRBD2 call by TCRdb cannot be tested. Germline V gene data show CDR1 as LGHDT and CDR2 as YNNKEL (reference sequence). CDR3 size: 16 residues. The CDR3 loop reads CASSQDTSRARELQYF.

V is TRBV19 and J is TRBJ1-1; there is no DNA to check the TCRdb D call of TRBD1. CDR1 is LNHDA and CDR2 is SQIVND in the germline V gene (reference sequence). The CDR3 length is 13 residues. The CDR3 here is CATFGQGLTEAFF.

J is TRBJ2-5 and V is TRBV30; the TCRdb D gene call, TRBD1, has no DNA to confirm it. The CDR3 has 13 residues. CDR1 is GTSNPN, CDR2 SVGIG, per germline (reference sequence). The CDR3 is CAWSLGQKETQYF.

This chain uses TRBV5-1 with TRBJ1-4; TCRdb calls TRBD1, which cannot be checked without DNA. This CDR3 has 17 residues. Germline CDR1 is SGHRS and CDR2 is YFSETQ. CDR3 sequence reads: CASSLTGEDTTNEKLFF. Full variable domain (remainder filled in from reference TRBV5-1 and TRBJ1-4): KAGVTQTPRYLIKTRGQQVTLSCSPISGHRSVSWYQQTPGQGLQFLFEYFSETQRNKGNFPGRFSGRQFSNSRSEMNVSTLELGDSALYLCASSLTGEDTTNEKLFFGSGTQLSVL.

The chain recombines TRBV20-1 with TRBJ2-2; checking the TCRdb D call of TRBD2 is not possible without DNA. Germline loops: CDR1 DFQATT, CDR2 SNEGSKA (reference sequence). CDR3 length: 16 residues. The CDR3 loop is CSARDQGNSNTGELFF.

The V call is TRBV29-1, the J call TRBJ2-5. CDR3 size: 13 residues. Germline values: CDR1 SQVTM, CDR2 ANQGSEA. The CDR3 protein is CSVVTAVQETQYF.

The rearrangement joins TRBV12-3 or TRBV12-4 to TRBJ2-2; with no DNA, the TCRdb D assignment of TRBD1 cannot be verified. This CDR3 has 14 amino acids. The CDR3 sequence is CASSWDTPTGELFF.

The J gene is TRBJ1-2, the V gene TRBV7-3; absent DNA, TCRdb's TRBD1 call cannot be checked. This CDR3 is 13 amino acids long. The germline V gene encodes CDR1 SGHTA and CDR2 FQGTGA. CDR3 sequence reads: CASRSDRRDGYTF.

J is TRBJ2-3 and V is TRBV5-1; lacking DNA, the TRBD1 call made by TCRdb goes unchecked. CDR3 length: 15 residues. Germline-derived CDR1 and CDR2 are SGHRS and YFSETQ. The CDR3 sequence: CASSFSRGAADTQYF.

V is TRBV6-5 and J is TRBJ2-1; there is no DNA to check the TCRdb D call of TRBD1. This CDR3 is built from 13 residues. Germline-derived CDR1 and CDR2 are MNHEY and SVGAGI. The CDR3 sequence is CASSSPGDNEQFF.

The chain combines TRBV24-1 with TRBJ2-1. Germline CDR1 is KGHDR and CDR2 is SFDVKD. The CDR3 sequence is 13 residues long. The chain's CDR3 is CATSSPVYNEQFF.

The CDR3 region is CASSFRDSPYNEQFF. This rearrangement joins TRBV7-2 to TRBJ2-1; TCRdb returns TRBD1, unconfirmable since there is no DNA. In germline, CDR1 is SGHTA, CDR2 FQGNSA. The CDR3 extends over 15 amino acids.

The chain links TRBV20-1 to TRBJ2-1. Looked up from germline, CDR1 is DFQATT and CDR2 is SNEGSKA (reference sequence). The CDR3 loop spans 13 amino acids. CDR3 sequence reads: CSARDRGDNEQFF.

The chain employs TRBV6-1 and TRBJ1-4; the D gene TCRdb calls, TRBD1, cannot be checked with no DNA. Germline CDR1 reads MNHNS; CDR2 reads SASEGT. This CDR3 is 16 amino acids long. CDR3: CASSDPRGPTNEKLFF.

The chain is built from TRBV7-9 and TRBJ1-2; the TRBD1 assignment by TCRdb is unverifiable without DNA. This CDR3 is built from 14 residues. The germline V gene has CDR1 SEHNR and CDR2 FQNEAQ (reference sequence). The CDR3 loop is CASSPMAVPVGYTF.

V gene TRBV28 combines with J gene TRBJ1-4; the TCRdb D gene call, TRBD1, has no DNA to confirm it. Germline V gene data show CDR1 as MDHEN and CDR2 as SYDVKM. The CDR3 is 16 amino acids. The CDR3 loop is CASRSVKPRALRKLFF.

The chain carries TRBV3-1 and TRBJ2-6. Germline CDR1 reads LGHDT; CDR2 reads YNNKEL (reference sequence). The CDR3 loop spans 17 amino acids. The CDR3 here is CVSSQDRLSSGANVLTF.

The CDR3 sequence is CASRSQGGGSNQPQHF. This rearrangement joins TRBV12-3 or TRBV12-4 to TRBJ1-5; the D call from TCRdb, TRBD1, cannot be confirmed without DNA. There are 16 residues in the CDR3.

The J gene is TRBJ1-1, the V gene TRBV5-1; the D gene TCRdb calls, TRBD1, cannot be checked with no DNA. Germline CDR1 and CDR2: SGHRS and YFSETQ. This CDR3 is built from 17 residues. The CDR3 loop is CASSLALFSGQTPEAFF.

The chain has TRBV5-6 and TRBJ2-2. CDR3 length equals 14 residues. The germline V gene encodes CDR1 SGHDT and CDR2 YYEEEE. CDR3 amino acids: CASSLTLMGGELFF.

V and J are TRBV4-1 and TRBJ1-2. CDR1 and CDR2 (germline): MGHRA, YSYEKL. The CDR3 is made up of 15 amino acids. The CDR3 region is CASSQGRLGTYGYTF.